The entry below describes one T cell receptor beta chain. Antigen specificity is unknown. The CDR3 consists of 17 residues. Germline V gene sequence: CDR1 SGHDT, CDR2 YYEEEE. J was trimmed by 0 bases and V by 3 bases; bases with no gene match: 2. The PCR was carried out with 60 Vbeta primers and 13 Jbeta primers. TCRdb keeps only in-frame clones here, not all; method: immunoSEQ multiplex PCR. The sample shows 200,000 to 250,000 clones, almost 85% of them seen only once. This entry is derived from a study of cytomegalovirus exposure and HLA in healthy donors. Study observations and caveats: Common viral pathogens seemed to be connected with several of the most significant clusters, according to a later analysis.

Whereas donors were nominally healthy upon sampling, unrecorded immune exposures were probable. The specimen sequenced was PBMCs. The receptor was derived from a middle-aged woman in good health and CMV-seronegative. The rearrangement joins TRBV5-6 to TRBJ2-6, with TRBD2 identical over 11 bases. CDR3 amino acids: CASSYTSGGSGANVLTF. The CDR3 DNA reads as TGTGCCAGCAGCTACACTAGCGGGGGCTCTGGGGCCAACGTCCTGACTTTC. The full variable domain, completed using reference TRBV5-6 and TRBJ2-6, is DAGVTQSPTHLIKTRGQQVTLRCSPKSGHDTVSWYQQALGQGPQFIFQYYEEEERQRGNFPDRFSGHQFPNYSSELNVNALLLGDSALYLCASSYTSGGSGANVLTFGAGSRLTVL.